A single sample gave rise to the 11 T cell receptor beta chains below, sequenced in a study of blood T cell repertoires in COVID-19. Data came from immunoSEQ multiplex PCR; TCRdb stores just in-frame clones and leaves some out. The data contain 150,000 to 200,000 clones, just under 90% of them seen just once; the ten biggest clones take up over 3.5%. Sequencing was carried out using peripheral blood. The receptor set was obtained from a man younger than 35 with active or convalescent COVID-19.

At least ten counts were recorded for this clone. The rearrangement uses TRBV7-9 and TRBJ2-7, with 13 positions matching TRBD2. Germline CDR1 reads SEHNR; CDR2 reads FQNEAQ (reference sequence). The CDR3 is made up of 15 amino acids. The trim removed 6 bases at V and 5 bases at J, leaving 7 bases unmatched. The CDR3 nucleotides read TGTGCCAGCAGTCCAACTAGCGGGGGGGCGGACGAGCAGTACGTC. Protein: CASSPTSGGADEQYV.

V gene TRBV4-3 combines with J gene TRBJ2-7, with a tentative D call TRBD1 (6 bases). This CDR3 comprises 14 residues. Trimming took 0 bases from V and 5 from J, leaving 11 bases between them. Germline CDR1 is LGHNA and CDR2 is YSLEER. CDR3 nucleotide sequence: TGCGCCAGCAGCCAAGATATAGGGGGTAACGAGCAGTACTTC. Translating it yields CASSQDIGGNEQYF.

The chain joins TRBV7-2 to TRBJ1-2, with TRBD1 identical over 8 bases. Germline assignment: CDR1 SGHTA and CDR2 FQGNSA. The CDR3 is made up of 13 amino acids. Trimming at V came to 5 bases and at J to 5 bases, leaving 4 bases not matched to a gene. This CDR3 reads CASSQGAPYGYTF. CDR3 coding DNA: TGTGCCAGCAGCCAGGGGGCCCCTTATGGCTACACCTTC.

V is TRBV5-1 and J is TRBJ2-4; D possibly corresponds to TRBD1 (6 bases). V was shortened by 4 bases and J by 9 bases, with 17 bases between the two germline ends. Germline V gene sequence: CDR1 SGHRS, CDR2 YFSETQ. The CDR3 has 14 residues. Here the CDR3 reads CASSRSQGQVIQYF. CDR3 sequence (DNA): TGCGCCAGCAGCCGGTCGCAGGGACAAGTCATTCAGTACTTC.

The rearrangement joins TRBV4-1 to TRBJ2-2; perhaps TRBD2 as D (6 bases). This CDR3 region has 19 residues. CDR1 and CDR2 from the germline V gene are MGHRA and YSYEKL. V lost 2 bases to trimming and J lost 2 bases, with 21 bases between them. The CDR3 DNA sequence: TGCGCCAGCAGCCAACCAACCGCGGGACGCACGAAAAACACCGGGGAGCTGTTTTTT. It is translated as CASSQPTAGRTKNTGELFF.

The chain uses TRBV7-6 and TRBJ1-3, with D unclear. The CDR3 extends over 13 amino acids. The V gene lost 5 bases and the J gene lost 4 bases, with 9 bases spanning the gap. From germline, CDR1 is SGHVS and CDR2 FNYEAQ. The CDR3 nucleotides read TGTGCCAGCAGCGAAGACTGGGGAAACACCATATATTTT. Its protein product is CASSEDWGNTIYF.

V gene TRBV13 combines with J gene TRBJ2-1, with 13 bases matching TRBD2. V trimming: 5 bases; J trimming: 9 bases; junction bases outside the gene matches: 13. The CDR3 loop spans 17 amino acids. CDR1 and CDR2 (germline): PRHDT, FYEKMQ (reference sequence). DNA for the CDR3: TGTGCCAGCAGCGGACTAGCGGGGGTAAGGTCAGGAGGTGAGCAGTTCTTC. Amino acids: CASSGLAGVRSGGEQFF.

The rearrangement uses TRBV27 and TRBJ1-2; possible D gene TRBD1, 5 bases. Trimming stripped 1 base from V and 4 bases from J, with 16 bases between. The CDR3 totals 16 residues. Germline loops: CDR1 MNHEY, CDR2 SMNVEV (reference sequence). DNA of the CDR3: TGTGCCAGCAGTTTATATCCATCTGGGCAGGGCTATGGCTACACCTTC. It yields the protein CASSLYPSGQGYGYTF.

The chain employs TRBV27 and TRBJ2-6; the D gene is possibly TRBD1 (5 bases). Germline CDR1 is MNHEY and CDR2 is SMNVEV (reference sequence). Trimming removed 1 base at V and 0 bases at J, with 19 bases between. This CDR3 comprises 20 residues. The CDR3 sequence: CASSLLDAGNRFSGANVLTF. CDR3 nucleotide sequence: TGTGCCAGCAGTTTATTGGATGCAGGGAACCGCTTCTCTGGGGCCAACGTCCTGACTTTC.

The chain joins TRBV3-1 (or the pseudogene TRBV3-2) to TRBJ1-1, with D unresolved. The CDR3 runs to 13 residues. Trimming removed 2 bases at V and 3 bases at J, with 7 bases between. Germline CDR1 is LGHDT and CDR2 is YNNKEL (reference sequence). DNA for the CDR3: TGTGCCAGCAGCCAACTTCGGGACACTGAAGCTTTCTTT. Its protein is CASSQLRDTEAFF.

CDR3 amino acids: CASSYAGTEKLGYTF. The CDR3 DNA follows: TGTGCCAGCAGTTACGCTGGGACAGAAAAATTAGGCTACACCTTC. The chain recombines TRBV6-5 with TRBJ1-2; 7 bases are a match to TRBD1. This CDR3 comprises 15 residues. Germline values: CDR1 MNHEY, CDR2 SVGAGI. The J segment lost 8 bases and the V segment lost 2 bases, leaving 11 bases of the junction unmatched.